This record concerns one TCR beta chain sequence. Its specificity is not known. This entry comes from a study of cytomegalovirus exposure and HLA in healthy donors. Study-wide findings and caveats: Diagnosis of cytomegalovirus status made by the classifier reportedly showed high specificity and sensitivity. Cytomegalovirus association was listed for 164 TCR beta chains. The tendency of first-cohort TCR clusters to co-occur in the 95 to 150 validation repertoires was the finding of a later analysis. Rare sequences made up most TCRs, while some public TCRs were found in many donors.

The assay was immunoSEQ multiplex PCR, and TCRdb's table has in-frame clones only and misses some. This sample yields about 56,000 clones, of which 89% are seen a single time; about 15% belongs to the top ten. V lost 6 bases and J 4 bases, leaving 10 bases between the germline ends. This CDR3 region has 13 residues. CDR1 and CDR2 from the germline V gene are MNHEY and SVGAGI. The chain couples TRBV6-5 to TRBJ1-5, with TRBD1 as a possible D gene (5 bases). The receptor was isolated from a woman between 18 and 29 years old in good health and CMV-seronegative. The material sequenced was PBMCs. The CDR3 DNA is TGTGCCAGCAGGGCGGGGCCAAATCAGCCCCAGCATTTT. This encodes CASRAGPNQPQHF.